Shown below are 21 T cell receptor beta chains from a single sample sequenced in a study of cytomegalovirus exposure and HLA in healthy donors. The study ran its PCR with 60 Vbeta and 13 Jbeta primers. This table comes from immunoSEQ multiplex PCR, and its TCRdb copy is limited to in-frame clones, with some not included. The sample contains approximately 260,000 clones, approximately 91% of which appear only once. Sequencing was done on a sample of PBMCs. The receptors stem from a girl aged 2 to 10 in good health and CMV-seronegative.

The chain links TRBV27 to TRBJ1-2; 7 bases match TRBD1. The trim removed 6 bases at V and 5 bases at J, leaving 12 bases unmatched. This CDR3 is 15 amino acids long. Germline CDR1 reads MNHEY; CDR2 reads SMNVEV (reference sequence). CDR3 in DNA: TGTGCCAGCAGCCCGAGCTCACAGGGGTGGTATGGCTACACCTTC. Its protein product is CASSPSSQGWYGYTF.

This chain uses TRBV5-1 with TRBJ1-2, with 7 positions matching TRBD1. This CDR3 spans 15 amino acids. The junction had 12 bases not matched to a gene; V was cut back by 4 bases and J by 6 bases. Germline values: CDR1 SGHRS, CDR2 YFSETQ. The CDR3 protein is CASSGGTARRDGYTF. The CDR3 DNA is TGCGCCAGCAGCGGCGGGACAGCTCGTCGTGATGGCTACACCTTC.

The rearrangement links TRBV4-1 to TRBJ2-3; TRBD2 matches 9 bases. Germline CDR1 MGHRA, CDR2 YSYEKL. The CDR3 spans 19 residues. Trimming cost V 2 bases and J 5 bases; bases outside gene matches: 17. CDR3 residues: CASSQYIAGGGGVLDTQYF. Written as DNA, the CDR3 is TGCGCCAGCAGCCAATATATAGCAGGAGGCGGGGGGGTTTTAGATACGCAGTATTTT.

The chain couples TRBV19 to TRBJ1-1; 12 bases line up with TRBD1. CDR1 is LNHDA and CDR2 is SQIVND in the germline V gene (reference sequence). The CDR3 is 16 amino acids. The ends lost 9 bases at V and 4 bases at J; junction bases unmatched: 12. This CDR3 reads CASHPRDRGHGTEAFF. CDR3 sequence (DNA): TGTGCCAGCCATCCGCGGGACAGGGGGCATGGCACTGAAGCTTTCTTT. The whole variable domain, filled in from reference TRBV19 and TRBJ1-1, reads DGGITQSPKYLFRKEGQNVTLSCEQNLNHDAMYWYRQDPGQGLRLIYYSQIVNDFQKGDIAEGYSVSREKKESFPLTVTSAQKNPTAFYLCASHPRDRGHGTEAFFGQGTRLTVV.

The gene calls are TRBV6-5 and TRBJ2-5, with D unresolved. V was shortened by 11 bases and J by 5 bases, with 24 bases between the two germline ends. CDR1 and CDR2 from the germline V gene are MNHEY and SVGAGI. CDR3 length equals 15 residues. CDR3 amino acids: CACKPSYHSGETQYF. CDR3 DNA sequence: TGTGCCTGTAAACCCTCCTATCACTCCGGGGAGACCCAGTACTTC.

This clone was observed once. The chain joins TRBV19 to TRBJ2-4, with TRBD2 identical over 7 bases. Germline V CDR1 and CDR2: LNHDA, SQIVND (reference sequence). CDR3 length: 17 amino acids. The junction had 6 bases not matched to a gene; V was cut back by 1 base and J by 0 bases. CDR3 sequence reads: CASSIVSAGLAKNIQYF. CDR3 DNA sequence: TGTGCCAGTAGTATAGTTTCAGCGGGGCTAGCCAAAAACATTCAGTACTTC.

The genes are TRBV30 and TRBJ2-1; 7 bases align to TRBD2. This CDR3 is 17 amino acids long. Germline V CDR1 and CDR2: GTSNPN, SVGIG (reference sequence). The V segment lost 1 base and the J segment 4 bases; nucleotides outside the gene matches: 13. CDR3 sequence reads: CAWSARLGSGWYNEQFF. The CDR3 nucleotides read TGTGCCTGGAGTGCCAGACTCGGTAGCGGGTGGTACAATGAGCAGTTCTTC.

This clone was seen once. CDR3 loop: CASSQTSGMSTDTQYF. For the CDR3, the DNA is TGTGCCAGCTCACAGACTAGCGGGATGAGCACAGATACGCAGTATTTT. This chain links TRBV18 with TRBJ2-3; 11 bases agree with TRBD2. This CDR3 region has 16 residues. Unmatched junction bases numbered 3, after V lost 4 bases and J lost 0 bases. The germline CDR1 and CDR2 sequences are KGHSH and LQKENI.

V and J are TRBV5-3 and TRBJ1-4, with a tentative D call TRBD1 (5 bases). TRBV5-3 is recorded as an ORF, its role being uncertain. The CDR3 spans 14 residues. Deletions cut 4 bases from V and 6 bases from J, with 13 bases between. The CDR3 here is CARSRGGNDEKLFF. DNA for the CDR3: TGTGCCAGAAGCCGGGGGGGTAACGATGAAAAACTGTTTTTT.

The genes are TRBV30 and TRBJ2-3; 8 bases agree with TRBD2. In germline, CDR1 is GTSNPN, CDR2 SVGIG (reference sequence). The CDR3 covers 16 residues. The CDR3 reads CAGVSPPSGSTDTQYF. The CDR3 coding sequence is TGTGCTGGAGTCTCTCCACCTAGCGGGAGCACAGATACGCAGTATTTT.

The V gene is TRBV30, the J gene TRBJ2-7; TRBD2 agrees at 7 bases. Trimming cost V 3 bases and J 4 bases; bases outside gene matches: 3. Germline V gene sequence: CDR1 GTSNPN, CDR2 SVGIG (reference sequence). The CDR3 loop spans 12 amino acids. CDR3 nucleotides: TGTGCCTGGAGCGCGGGGGTTTACGAGCAGTACTTC. As protein: CAWSAGVYEQYF.

V gene TRBV19 combines with J gene TRBJ2-7, with D perhaps TRBD1 (7 bases). The CDR3 loop spans 15 amino acids. V lost 3 bases and J lost 0, with 12 bases in between. Looked up from germline, CDR1 is LNHDA and CDR2 is SQIVND (reference sequence). The DNA of the CDR3 is TGTGCCAGTAGTATCCAGGGGGGCAGCTCCTACGAGCAGTACTTC. Translated: CASSIQGGSSYEQYF.

This chain uses TRBV5-1 with TRBJ2-7; 7 bases line up with TRBD1. This CDR3 is 15 amino acids long. Germline CDR1 is SGHRS and CDR2 is YFSETQ. Trimming cost V 3 bases and J 6 bases; bases outside gene matches: 12. CDR3 sequence: CASSSLNDRVGEQYF. CDR3 DNA: TGCGCCAGCAGCTCCCTAAACGACAGGGTTGGCGAGCAGTACTTC. Based on the CDR3 plus reference TRBV5-1 and TRBJ2-7, the full variable domain is KAGVTQTPRYLIKTRGQQVTLSCSPISGHRSVSWYQQTPGQGLQFLFEYFSETQRNKGNFPGRFSGRQFSNSRSEMNVSTLELGDSALYLCASSSLNDRVGEQYFGPGTRLTVT.

The chain couples TRBV5-4 to TRBJ2-7, with D possibly being TRBD1 (5 bases). The V end lost 0 bases, the J end lost 3 bases, and 13 bases lay between the germline ends. The CDR3 sequence is 15 residues long. The germline V gene encodes CDR1 SGHNT and CDR2 YYREEE (reference sequence). CDR3 sequence (DNA): TGTGCCAGCAGCTTGGGACAGCTTGGGGACTACGAGCAGTACTTC. Translating it yields CASSLGQLGDYEQYF.

This clone was seen once. The chain links TRBV6-4 to TRBJ2-3; 8 nucleotides agree with TRBD2. With V trimmed by 8 bases and J by 1 base, 5 bases remained unmatched. The germline V gene has CDR1 MRHNA and CDR2 SNTAGT. This CDR3 spans 14 amino acids. CDR3 sequence: CASSGSGGTDTQYF. In DNA form, the CDR3 reads TGTGCCAGCTCGGGTAGCGGGGGCACAGATACGCAGTATTTT.

The chain is built from TRBV5-8 and TRBJ1-1; 8 bases agree with TRBD1. Germline loops: CDR1 SGHTS, CDR2 YDEGEE. Trimming removed 1 base from V and 1 base from J; junction bases left unmatched: 6. The CDR3 length is 16 residues. In nucleotides, the CDR3 is TGTGCCAGCAGCTTGATTTGGACAGGGAAGAACACTGAAGCTTTCTTT. Protein product: CASSLIWTGKNTEAFF.

The V gene is TRBV7-2, the J gene TRBJ1-2; D uncertain. Germline V lookup: CDR1 SGHTA, CDR2 FQGNSA. V was pared by 1 base and J by 8 bases, with 11 bases between. The CDR3 covers 13 residues. The CDR3 DNA follows: TGTGCCAGCAGCTTAGGAGGGCTTTGGGGCTACACCTTC. This codes for CASSLGGLWGYTF.

This clone was counted once. The chain links TRBV12-5 to TRBJ2-5, with TRBD1 matching 10 bases. The germline V gene encodes CDR1 LGHNT and CDR2 FRNRAP. J lost 7 bases, V lost 1 base, and 0 bases had no gene match. The CDR3 length is 13 residues. This CDR3 reads CASGLGQGATQYF. The CDR3 coding sequence is TGTGCTAGTGGTTTGGGACAGGGGGCGACCCAGTACTTC.

DNA of the CDR3: TGTGCCAGCAGCTTAAGAGGCGGGACAGACTGGACTGAAGCTTTCTTT. Translating it yields CASSLRGGTDWTEAFF. The V and J genes are TRBV7-3 and TRBJ1-1; TRBD1 aligns across 7 bases. V lost 1 base and J lost 5; bases outside the gene matches: 10. CDR3 length: 16 amino acids. Germline V gives CDR1 SGHTA, CDR2 FQGTGA.

V and J are TRBV15 and TRBJ2-5, with TRBD2 matching 10 bases. This CDR3 has 18 residues. The V and J ends lost 1 base and 0 bases, in that order; junction bases with no gene match: 8. In germline, CDR1 is LNHNV, CDR2 YYDKDF (reference sequence). The CDR3 DNA reads TGTGCCACCAGCAGAGTAGGCGCTAGCGGGAGCTACCAAGAGACCCAGTACTTC. It translates to CATSRVGASGSYQETQYF.

This rearrangement joins TRBV7-8 to TRBJ1-1; tentative D call: TRBD1 (6 bases). CDR1 is SGHVS, CDR2 FQNEAQ, per germline. The CDR3 has 14 residues. V was cut by 3 bases and J by 0 bases, with 8 bases left in between. The CDR3, as DNA: TGTGCCAGCAGCTTGGGGGCGTTGAACACTGAAGCTTTCTTT. Translated, it gives CASSLGALNTEAFF.